This TCR beta chain is from a study of CD8 T cells in ankylosing spondylitis. Study outcomes and limitations: Made up of eight highly homologous variants, a TCR beta motif appeared characteristic of ankylosing spondylitis blood. There were earlier reports of some motif variants in reactive arthritis synovial fluid and blood. Clones linked to disease were reported to show significant enrichment in matched ankylosing spondylitis synovial fluid.

With respect to this clonotype: Its antigen is undetermined.

The CDR3 is 15 amino acids. V shed 2 bases and J shed 5 bases, with 14 bases lying between them. Germline loops: CDR1 MNHEY, CDR2 SVGAGI. It was by quantitative 5'-RACE with molecular barcodes that TCR beta libraries were made. TCRdb used MiXCR to reprocess the 5' RACE reads, holding one entry per CDR3 protein. The sample yields about 250,000 distinct CDR3 sequences, roughly a third seen once. The origin of this receptor is a male donor with ankylosing spondylitis or in good health (not recorded which). The chain uses TRBV6-5 and TRBJ2-3; D is ambiguous. The specimen was blood, either unsorted or a sorted T cell fraction (not recorded which). CDR3 amino acids: CASSYGVGEEDTQYF. In nucleotides, the CDR3 is TGTGCCAGCAGTTACGGGGTGGGTGAAGAAGATACGCAGTATTTT.